These 18 T cell receptor beta chains came from one sample sequenced in a study of identical twins' blood T cells. A single record per CDR3 protein comes from TCRdb applying MiXCR to the 5' RACE reads. The sample has 350,000 to 450,000 distinct CDR3 sequences; over 25% are singletons. Sequencing was done on a sample of PBMCs. The origin of the receptors is a woman between 18 and 49 years old in good health.

This clonotype was detected a few times. V gene TRBV4-2 combines with J gene TRBJ2-2, with a possible D match to TRBD1 (6 bases). From germline, CDR1 is LGHNA and CDR2 YNFKEQ. The CDR3 is made up of 16 amino acids. Between the trimmed V and J ends, which lost 2 bases and 1 base, there was a span of 11 bases. This CDR3 is CASSQLIRGNTGELFF. The CDR3 DNA is TGTGCCAGCAGCCAATTAATCAGGGGGAACACCGGGGAGCTGTTTTTT.

This clonotype has a handful of counts. The chain combines TRBV3-1 with TRBJ2-6; 14 nucleotides align to TRBD2. Trimming cost V 3 bases and J 0 bases; bases outside gene matches: 1. This CDR3 has 18 residues. In germline, CDR1 is LGHDT, CDR2 YNNKEL (reference sequence). In DNA form, the CDR3 reads TGTGCCAGCAGCCATGGACTAGCGGGAGGCTCTGGGGCCAACGTCCTGACTTTC. This gives the protein CASSHGLAGGSGANVLTF.

This clonotype has just a few counts. J is TRBJ1-1 and V is TRBV4-1; D remains ambiguous. Trimming left V 1 base short and J 5 bases short, with 8 bases between. Germline V gives CDR1 MGHRA, CDR2 YSYEKL. There are 13 residues in the CDR3. The CDR3 loop reads CASSQVLVTEAFF. DNA of the CDR3: TGCGCCAGCAGCCAAGTTCTGGTAACTGAAGCTTTCTTT.

This chain connects TRBV20-1 to TRBJ1-1, with 11 nucleotides matching TRBD1. Trimming removed 0 bases from V and 6 bases from J; junction bases left unmatched: 6. CDR1 and CDR2 from the germline V gene are DFQATT and SNEGSKA (reference sequence). CDR3 length equals 15 residues. This CDR3 reads CSARDPGQGAAEAFF. As DNA, the CDR3 is TGCAGTGCTAGAGATCCCGGACAGGGGGCGGCTGAAGCTTTCTTT.

The chain is built from TRBV18 and TRBJ1-1; tentative D call: TRBD1 (6 bases). Germline CDR1 reads KGHSH; CDR2 reads LQKENI. V lost 4 bases and J 0 bases, leaving 9 bases between the germline ends. The CDR3 is 14 residues long. CDR3 in amino acids: CASSRGTLNTEAFF. CDR3 coding DNA: TGTGCCAGCTCACGGGGGACACTGAACACTGAAGCTTTCTTT.

V is TRBV5-1 and J is TRBJ1-1, with D possibly TRBD1 on 6 matching bases. Germline CDR1 reads SGHRS; CDR2 reads YFSETQ. Trimming shortened V by 7 bases and J by 1 base, and 14 bases separated the two germline ends. CDR3 length equals 14 residues. The CDR3 DNA follows: TGCGCCAGCGGTTACCGGGACAAGAACACTGAAGCTTTCTTT. Residues: CASGYRDKNTEAFF.

About this clonotype: With a much larger clone just one base away, this may be a read error. The chain employs TRBV20-1 and TRBJ1-5; D is possibly TRBD1 (5 bases). Germline V gene data show CDR1 as DFQATT and CDR2 as SNEGSKA (reference sequence). CDR3 size: 14 residues. CDR3 in DNA: TGCAGTGCAAATCTCGGTAGGGGCAATCAGCCCCAGCGTTTT. It yields the protein CSANLGRGNQPQRF.

J is TRBJ2-1 and V is TRBV7-2, with D hard to call. V was clipped by 8 bases and J by 5 bases, with 7 bases between them. The CDR3 extends over 11 amino acids. Germline V gene lookup returns CDR1 SGHTA and CDR2 FQGNSA. This CDR3 is CASWDNNEQFF. The CDR3 nucleotides read TGTGCCAGCTGGGATAACAATGAGCAGTTCTTC. The full variable domain, with the rest looked up from reference TRBV7-2 and TRBJ2-1, is GAGVSQSPSNKVTEKGKDVELRCDPISGHTALYWYRQSLGQGLEFLIYFQGNSAPDKSGLPSDRFSAERTGGSVSTLTIQRTQQEDSAVYLCASWDNNEQFFGPGTRLTVL.

The chain has TRBV29-1 and TRBJ2-7; D may be TRBD1 (7 bases). The germline V gene has CDR1 SQVTM and CDR2 ANQGSEA. The CDR3 spans 13 residues. The V end lost 7 bases, the J end lost 4 bases, and 17 bases lay between the germline ends. CDR3 nucleotides: TGCAGCGCTGGGGGGACAGCCGGATACGAGCAGTACTTC. Translating it yields CSAGGTAGYEQYF.

This clonotype was observed a few times. The chain joins TRBV20-1 to TRBJ2-3; TRBD2 matches at 13 bases. The J segment lost 4 bases and the V segment lost 5 bases, leaving 15 bases of the junction unmatched. Looked up from germline, CDR1 is DFQATT and CDR2 is SNEGSKA (reference sequence). The CDR3 has 18 amino acids. The DNA for the CDR3 is TGCAGTGCTCCCAAACTTACTAGCGGGGGGGCTTGGGCAGATACGCAGTATTTT. Its translation: CSAPKLTSGGAWADTQYF.

CDR3 protein: CSGTSGLTYEQYF. For the CDR3, the DNA is TGCAGTGGGACTAGCGGGTTGACCTACGAGCAGTACTTC. This chain connects TRBV20-1 to TRBJ2-7; 11 bases line up with TRBD2. V shed 7 bases and J 2 bases; nucleotides not matched to a gene: 4. The CDR3 runs 13 residues. Germline-derived CDR1 and CDR2 are DFQATT and SNEGSKA (reference sequence).

The table lists this clonotype with many counts. The V call is TRBV29-1, the J call TRBJ1-4; D not certain. The CDR3 covers 11 residues. Germline V gene sequence: CDR1 SQVTM, CDR2 ANQGSEA. V dropped 4 bases and J dropped 4 bases, with 4 bases sitting between them. CDR3 sequence reads: CSVGINEKLFF. DNA for the CDR3: TGCAGCGTTGGCATTAATGAAAAACTGTTTTTT.

The genes are TRBV7-8 and TRBJ2-7, with TRBD2 identical over 9 bases. The CDR3 is made up of 12 amino acids. The germline V gene has CDR1 SGHVS and CDR2 FQNEAQ. V lost 1 base, J lost 11 bases, and 3 bases stayed unmatched. The CDR3 coding sequence is TGTGCCAGCAGCTTAGAGGCTAGCGGGGAGTACTTC. This encodes CASSLEASGEYF.

This clonotype was detected a few times. J is TRBJ1-1 and V is TRBV27; D call uncertain. V gave up 0 bases and J gave up 3 bases, with 5 bases separating them. Looked up from germline, CDR1 is MNHEY and CDR2 is SMNVEV (reference sequence). This CDR3 has 13 residues. This chain's CDR3 is CASSLSGYTEAFF. The CDR3 DNA is TGTGCCAGCAGTTTATCGGGGTACACTGAAGCTTTCTTT.

The chain employs TRBV6-9 and TRBJ2-2, with 10 positions matching TRBD2. The germline gives CDR1 MNHGY, CDR2 SVAAGI. V shed 6 bases and J 1 base; nucleotides not matched to a gene: 5. CDR3 size: 16 residues. In nucleotides, the CDR3 is TGTGCCAGCAGGTCGGGACTAGCGTGGAACACCGGGGAGCTGTTTTTT. Translation: CASRSGLAWNTGELFF.

Note on this clonotype: One end of the junction does not line up with germline, which may come from a read error. The chain is built from TRBV11-2 and TRBJ2-7; TRBD2 aligns across 11 bases. The CDR3 has 14 residues. The germline CDR1 and CDR2 sequences are SGHAT and FQNNGV. The CDR3 DNA reads as TGTGCCATCAGCTTAGGGACTAGCGGCTACGAGCAGTACTTC. Protein: CAISLGTSGYEQYF.

The chain has TRBV6-2 or TRBV6-3 and TRBJ1-2; D is possibly TRBD1 (6 bases). This CDR3 spans 15 amino acids. The V end lost 6 bases, the J end lost 2 bases, and 16 bases lay between the germline ends. Looked up from germline, CDR1 is MNHEY and CDR2 is SVGEGT. CDR3 protein: CASRNRDGLNYGYTF. CDR3 in DNA: TGTGCCAGCAGGAACAGGGACGGGTTGAACTATGGCTACACCTTC.

This clonotype showed up just a few times. V gene TRBV20-1 combines with J gene TRBJ2-1; 7 bases are shared with TRBD1. V was pared by 5 bases and J by 4 bases, with 14 bases of the junction left unmatched. Germline assignment: CDR1 DFQATT and CDR2 SNEGSKA (reference sequence). This CDR3 is built from 16 residues. This CDR3 reads CSAESPDPRGYNEQFF. The CDR3 nucleotides read TGCAGTGCTGAATCACCCGACCCCAGGGGGTACAATGAGCAGTTCTTC.